This paragraph reports one T cell receptor (beta chain). Its matching antigen is unknown. This sample is part of a study of memory CD4+ T cells and cytomegalovirus serostatus. Overall study results and limits: CD4+ memory repertoires contained 67 of 164 reported CMV TCRbeta sequences.

CDR3 length equals 12 residues. Germline CDR1 GTSNPN, CDR2 SVGIG (reference sequence). Deletions cut 3 bases from V and 4 bases from J, with 9 bases between. As handled by the study authors: Out-of-frame sequences were removed, leaving 2 million or so distinct TCRbeta sequences. Profiling relied on immunoSEQ multiplex PCR, and the TCRdb table lists in-frame clones only, not all of them. V, J and clone size are taken as reported in that table, and D and trimming were inferred from the DNA itself. The data contain 85,000 to 100,000 clones, 80% of them singletons. Single viable CD3+CD4+CD8-CD45RO+ cells were sorted as the memory CD4+ T cells.

This receptor was obtained from an adult in good health and CMV-seropositive. Sequencing was carried out using memory CD4+ T cells from blood. This chain uses TRBV30 with TRBJ1-2; D call uncertain. Here the CDR3 reads CAWRKASYGYTF. The CDR3 nucleotides read TGTGCCTGGAGGAAGGCCAGCTATGGCTACACCTTC.